Listed here is a single T cell receptor beta chain. Produced via immunoSEQ multiplex PCR; TCRdb's table is partial and in-frame only. The sample consists of about 310,000 clones, about nine tenths of them appearing once. Recruitment covered 20 to 25 US areas and drew participants whose ages spanned about 18 to 89 years. Cohort 3 recovery required two negative PCRs, clearance, or symptom resolution. The data are from a study of blood T cell repertoires in COVID-19. Trimming pared 6 bases from V and 5 bases from J, leaving 14 bases between. The germline V gene has CDR1 SEHNR and CDR2 FQNEAQ (reference sequence). The CDR3 consists of 13 residues.

This chain joins TRBV7-9 and TRBJ2-7; D is perhaps TRBD2 (6 bases). The origin of this receptor is a woman aged 40 to 50 who had recovered from COVID-19. The material sequenced was PBMCs or T cells enriched from blood (not recorded which). The CDR3 coding sequence is TGTGCCAGCAGAGGGGCGGGGTGGCACGAGCAGTACTTC. The encoded protein is CASRGAGWHEQYF.